This paragraph reports one TCR beta chain. Primers used in a second PCR of roughly 6 to 11 cycles were a sample-barcoded 5' primer and a J-beta primer mix. From the 5' RACE reads, TCRdb called clonotypes with MiXCR, one entry per CDR3 protein. Found here are roughly 800,000 distinct CDR3 sequences, roughly 34% of them singletons; the top ten hold 10% to 15%. The CDR3 loop spans 15 amino acids. CDR1 is LNHDA and CDR2 is SQIVND in the germline V gene (reference sequence). Trimming at V came to 3 bases and at J to 2 bases, leaving 3 bases not matched to a gene. This sample was included in a study of blood T cells in healthy people across ages.

Material for sequencing was blood. This TCR was recovered from a young man in good health. The J gene is TRBJ2-3, the V gene TRBV19; TRBD2 matches 9 bases. The CDR3 region is CASSISGGPTDTQYF. The CDR3 nucleotides read TGTGCCAGTAGTATTAGCGGGGGCCCCACAGATACGCAGTATTTT. Using reference TRBV19 and TRBJ2-3 for the parts outside the CDR3, the full variable domain is DGGITQSPKYLFRKEGQNVTLSCEQNLNHDAMYWYRQDPGQGLRLIYYSQIVNDFQKGDIAEGYSVSREKKESFPLTVTSAQKNPTAFYLCASSISGGPTDTQYFGPGTRLTVL.